The T cell receptor beta chain under discussion was sequenced for a study of T cell repertoires in cytomegalovirus infection. Study at large: HLA-B-restricted CMV epitopes that are well studied were used alongside recently identified HLA-C-restricted ones. Indicated by public TCR beta signatures were CMV infection and matching HLA type.

CDR3 length: 16 amino acids. Germline trimming cut 1 base from V and 5 bases from J; bases unmatched to any gene: 9. Germline CDR1 and CDR2: MGHRA and YSYEKL. Study-wide results and caveats: People with CMV and the relevant HLA were identified by cumulative public TCR beta family frequency. The ex vivo response showed dominance by HLA-C-restricted CMV-specific TCR beta clonotypes.

This clonotype has just one count. No antigen is known for it. From the reads, TCRdb called clonotypes with MiXCR, one entry per CDR3 protein. This sample yields a few hundred thousand distinct CDR3 sequences, of which approximately 42% are seen a single time; around two fifths belongs to the top ten. V and J are TRBV4-1 and TRBJ2-5; TRBD2 agrees at 8 bases. The clonotype comes from a human donor in good health (CMV status not recorded). Some clones in this sample may be carry-over from other donors' samples. Sample: cultured PBMCs, taken from culture after CMV antigen stimulation. CDR3 in amino acids: CASSQGSGVQYETQYF. The CDR3 DNA reads TGCGCCAGCAGCCAAGGTAGCGGGGTGCAATACGAGACCCAGTACTTC.